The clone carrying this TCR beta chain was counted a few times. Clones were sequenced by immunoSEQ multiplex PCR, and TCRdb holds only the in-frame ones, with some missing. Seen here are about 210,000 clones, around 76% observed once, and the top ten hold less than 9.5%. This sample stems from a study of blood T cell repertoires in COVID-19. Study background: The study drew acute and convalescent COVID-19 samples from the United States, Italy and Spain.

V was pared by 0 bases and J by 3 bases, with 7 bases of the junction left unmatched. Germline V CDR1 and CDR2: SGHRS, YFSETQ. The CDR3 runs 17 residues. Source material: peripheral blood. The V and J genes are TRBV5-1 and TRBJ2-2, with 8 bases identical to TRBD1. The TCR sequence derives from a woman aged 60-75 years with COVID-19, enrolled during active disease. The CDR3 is CASSLVPPGQDTGELFF. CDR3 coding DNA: TGCGCCAGCAGCTTGGTCCCTCCGGGACAGGACACCGGGGAGCTGTTTTTT. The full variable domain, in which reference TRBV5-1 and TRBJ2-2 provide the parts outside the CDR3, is KAGVTQTPRYLIKTRGQQVTLSCSPISGHRSVSWYQQTPGQGLQFLFEYFSETQRNKGNFPGRFSGRQFSNSRSEMNVSTLELGDSALYLCASSLVPPGQDTGELFFGEGSRLTVL.